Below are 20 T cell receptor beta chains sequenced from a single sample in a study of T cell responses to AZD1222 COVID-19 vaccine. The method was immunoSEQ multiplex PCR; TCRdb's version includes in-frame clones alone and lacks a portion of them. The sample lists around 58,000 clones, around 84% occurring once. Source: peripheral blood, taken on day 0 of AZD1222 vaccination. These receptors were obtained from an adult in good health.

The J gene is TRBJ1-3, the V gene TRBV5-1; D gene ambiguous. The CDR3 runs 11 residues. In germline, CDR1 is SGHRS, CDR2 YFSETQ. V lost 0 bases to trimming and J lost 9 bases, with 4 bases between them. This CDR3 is CASSLGATIYF. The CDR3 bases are TGCGCCAGCAGCTTGGGCGCCACCATATATTTT. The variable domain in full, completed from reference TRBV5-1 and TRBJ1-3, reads KAGVTQTPRYLIKTRGQQVTLSCSPISGHRSVSWYQQTPGQGLQFLFEYFSETQRNKGNFPGRFSGRQFSNSRSEMNVSTLELGDSALYLCASSLGATIYFGEGSWLTVV.

CDR3 protein: CASSHKKQGFYGYTF. CDR3 bases: TGTGCCAGCAGCCATAAAAAACAGGGCTTCTATGGCTACACCTTC. This chain joins TRBV11-3 and TRBJ1-2, with D possibly TRBD1 on 6 matching bases. V was shortened by 5 bases and J by 4 bases, with 17 bases between the two germline ends. Per germline, CDR1 SGHNT and CDR2 YENEEA. This CDR3 comprises 15 residues.

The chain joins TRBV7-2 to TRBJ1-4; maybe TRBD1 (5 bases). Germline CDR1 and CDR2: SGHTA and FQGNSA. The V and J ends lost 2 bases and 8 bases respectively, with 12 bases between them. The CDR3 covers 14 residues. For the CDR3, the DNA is TGTGCCAGCAGCTTATTGGGGCGTGGGGAAAAACTGTTTTTT. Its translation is CASSLLGRGEKLFF.

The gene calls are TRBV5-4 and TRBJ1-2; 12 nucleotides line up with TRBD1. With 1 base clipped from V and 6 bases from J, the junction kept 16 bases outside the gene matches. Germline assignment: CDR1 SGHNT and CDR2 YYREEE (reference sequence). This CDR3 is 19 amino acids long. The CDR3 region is CASSLHMSRDRGRFHGYTF. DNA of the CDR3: TGTGCCAGCAGCTTGCACATGTCCCGGGACAGGGGGCGTTTTCATGGCTACACCTTC.

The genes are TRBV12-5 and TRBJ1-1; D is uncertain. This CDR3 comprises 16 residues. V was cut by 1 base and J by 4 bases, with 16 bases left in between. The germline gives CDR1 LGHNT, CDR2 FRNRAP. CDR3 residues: CASGLDALGMGTEAFF. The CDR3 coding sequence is TGTGCTAGTGGTTTGGACGCCCTAGGGATGGGCACTGAAGCTTTCTTT.

CDR3 residues: CASKVRGPNTEAFF. The CDR3 region has the DNA TGTGCCAGTAAGGTCCGGGGCCCAAACACTGAAGCTTTCTTT. The J gene is TRBJ1-1, the V gene TRBV19, with D perhaps TRBD1 (5 bases). The V gene's germline CDR1 is LNHDA and CDR2 SQIVND (reference sequence). Trimming cost V 7 bases and J 2 bases, with 14 bases left between them. The CDR3 totals 14 residues.

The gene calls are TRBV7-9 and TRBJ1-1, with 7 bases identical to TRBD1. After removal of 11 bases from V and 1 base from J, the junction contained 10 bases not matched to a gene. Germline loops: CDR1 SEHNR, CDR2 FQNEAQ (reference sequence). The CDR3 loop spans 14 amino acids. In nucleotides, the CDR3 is TGTGCCGGAACTGGGGACAGCCCGAACACTGAAGCTTTCTTT. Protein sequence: CAGTGDSPNTEAFF. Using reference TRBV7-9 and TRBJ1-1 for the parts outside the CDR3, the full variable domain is DTGVSQNPRHKITKRGQNVTFRCDPISEHNRLYWYRQTLGQGPEFLTYFQNEAQLEKSRLLSDRFSAERPKGSFSTLEIQRTEQGDSAMYLCAGTGDSPNTEAFFGQGTRLTVV.

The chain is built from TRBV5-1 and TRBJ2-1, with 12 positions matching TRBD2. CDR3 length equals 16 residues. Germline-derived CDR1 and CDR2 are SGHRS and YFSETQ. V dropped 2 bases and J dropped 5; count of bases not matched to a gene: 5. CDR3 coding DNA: TGCGCCAGCAGCTTTGGACTAGCGGGAAGCAACAATGAGCAGTTCTTC. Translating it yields CASSFGLAGSNNEQFF.

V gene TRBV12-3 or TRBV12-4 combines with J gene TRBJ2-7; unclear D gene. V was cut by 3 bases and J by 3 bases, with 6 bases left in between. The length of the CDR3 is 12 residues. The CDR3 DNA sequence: TGTGCCAGCAGTTTCCGAGACTACGAGCAGTACTTC. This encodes CASSFRDYEQYF.

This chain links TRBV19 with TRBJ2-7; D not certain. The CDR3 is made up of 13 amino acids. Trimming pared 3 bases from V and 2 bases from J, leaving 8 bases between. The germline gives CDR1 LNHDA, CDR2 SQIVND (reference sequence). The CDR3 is CASSIGLTYEQYF. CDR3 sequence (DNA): TGTGCCAGTAGTATCGGCCTAACCTACGAGCAGTACTTC. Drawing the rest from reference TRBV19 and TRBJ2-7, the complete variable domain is DGGITQSPKYLFRKEGQNVTLSCEQNLNHDAMYWYRQDPGQGLRLIYYSQIVNDFQKGDIAEGYSVSREKKESFPLTVTSAQKNPTAFYLCASSIGLTYEQYFGPGTRLTVT.

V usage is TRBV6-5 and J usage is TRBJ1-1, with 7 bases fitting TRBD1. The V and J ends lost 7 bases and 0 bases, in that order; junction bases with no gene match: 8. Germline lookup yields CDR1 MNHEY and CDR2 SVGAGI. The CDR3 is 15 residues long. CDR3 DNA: TGTGCCAGCACCGTAGGGGACAGAGTGAACACTGAAGCTTTCTTT. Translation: CASTVGDRVNTEAFF.

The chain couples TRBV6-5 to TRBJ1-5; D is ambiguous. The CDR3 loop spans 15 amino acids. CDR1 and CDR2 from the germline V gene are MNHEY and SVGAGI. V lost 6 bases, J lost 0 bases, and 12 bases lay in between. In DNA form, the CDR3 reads TGTGCCAGCAGCCAGGACGGAAGTAGCAATCAGCCCCAGCATTTT. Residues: CASSQDGSSNQPQHF.

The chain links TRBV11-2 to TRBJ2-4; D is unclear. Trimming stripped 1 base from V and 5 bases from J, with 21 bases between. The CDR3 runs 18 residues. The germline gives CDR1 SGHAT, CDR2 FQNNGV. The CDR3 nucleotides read TGTGCCAGCAGCTTAGTCGCGCGCAGGACCCTTGGGGAAAACATTCAGTACTTC. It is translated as CASSLVARRTLGENIQYF. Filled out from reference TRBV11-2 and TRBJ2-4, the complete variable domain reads EAGVAQSPRYKIIEKRQSVAFWCNPISGHATLYWYQQILGQGPKLLIQFQNNGVVDDSQLPKDRFSAERLKGVDSTLKIQPAKLEDSAVYLCASSLVARRTLGENIQYFGAGTRLSVL.

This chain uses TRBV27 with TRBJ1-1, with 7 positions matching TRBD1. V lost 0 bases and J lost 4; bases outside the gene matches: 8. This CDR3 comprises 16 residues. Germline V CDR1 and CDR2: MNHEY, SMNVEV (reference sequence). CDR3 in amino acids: CASSLSKQGIGTEAFF. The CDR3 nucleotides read TGTGCCAGCAGTTTATCGAAACAGGGGATAGGCACTGAAGCTTTCTTT.

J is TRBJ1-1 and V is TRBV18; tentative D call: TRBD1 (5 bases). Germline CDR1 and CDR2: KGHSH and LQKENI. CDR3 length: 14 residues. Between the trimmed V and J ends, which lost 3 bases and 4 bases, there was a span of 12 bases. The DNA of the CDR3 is TGTGCCAGCTCACCGGGCAGGGTGGGCACTGAAGCTTTCTTT. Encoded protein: CASSPGRVGTEAFF.

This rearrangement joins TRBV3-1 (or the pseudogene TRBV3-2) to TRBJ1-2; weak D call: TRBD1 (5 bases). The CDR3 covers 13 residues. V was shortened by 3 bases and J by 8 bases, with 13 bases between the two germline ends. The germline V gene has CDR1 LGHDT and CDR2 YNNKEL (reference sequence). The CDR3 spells CASSQGLLAGYTF. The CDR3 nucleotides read TGTGCCAGCAGCCAGGGACTACTAGCAGGCTACACCTTC.

CDR3 coding DNA: TGCGCCAGCAGCCCCTGGGGCGGCTATGGCTACACCTTC. It translates to CASSPWGGYGYTF. This rearrangement joins TRBV4-3 to TRBJ1-2; D perhaps matches TRBD1 (5 bases). With 4 bases removed from V and 4 bases from J, the gap between germline ends came to 10 bases. The CDR3 consists of 13 residues. Germline lookup yields CDR1 LGHNA and CDR2 YSLEER.

CDR3 in amino acids: CASSQDKWAASYNEQFF. The CDR3 DNA reads TGCGCCAGCAGCCAAGATAAGTGGGCAGCCTCCTACAATGAGCAGTTCTTC. The V gene is TRBV4-1, the J gene TRBJ2-1, with unresolved D. The CDR3 runs 17 residues. Germline V lookup: CDR1 MGHRA, CDR2 YSYEKL. V gave up 0 bases and J gave up 0 bases, with 12 bases separating them.

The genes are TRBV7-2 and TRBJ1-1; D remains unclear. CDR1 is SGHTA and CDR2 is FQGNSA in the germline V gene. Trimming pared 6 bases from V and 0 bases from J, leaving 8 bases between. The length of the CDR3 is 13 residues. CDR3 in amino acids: CASRIIMNTEAFF. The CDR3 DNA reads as TGTGCCAGCAGAATCATCATGAACACTGAAGCTTTCTTT.

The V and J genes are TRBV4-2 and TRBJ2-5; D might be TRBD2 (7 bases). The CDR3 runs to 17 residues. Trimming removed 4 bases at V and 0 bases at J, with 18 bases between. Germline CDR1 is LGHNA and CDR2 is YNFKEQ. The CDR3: CASSREGSGGYQETQYF. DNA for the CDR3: TGTGCCAGCAGCCGAGAAGGGTCGGGGGGCTACCAAGAGACCCAGTACTTC.